Below, 30 T cell receptor beta chains from the same sample are listed, as sequenced in a study of human thymus T cells. Profiling relied on immunoSEQ multiplex PCR, and the TCRdb table lists in-frame clones only, not all of them. This table has about 46,000 clones, approximately 95% appearing once. Sequencing was done on a sample of blood. The receptor source for this set is a girl under three years old with a congenital heart defect but otherwise immunologically healthy.

The V gene is TRBV7-6, the J gene TRBJ1-2; the match to TRBD1 covers 9 bases. This CDR3 contains 14 residues. Looked up from germline, CDR1 is SGHVS and CDR2 is FNYEAQ. J gave up 5 bases and V 5 bases, and 6 bases lay outside the gene matches. The CDR3, as DNA: TGTGCCAGCAGCCCGGAACAGGGGGCATATGGCTACACCTTC. Translated: CASSPEQGAYGYTF.

This chain connects TRBV19 to TRBJ2-2, with D possibly being TRBD1 (6 bases). Germline V gene lookup returns CDR1 LNHDA and CDR2 SQIVND (reference sequence). Trimming shortened V by 5 bases and J by 6 bases, and 16 bases separated the two germline ends. The CDR3 covers 15 residues. The CDR3 is CASSLPGHSPGELFF. CDR3 bases: TGTGCCAGTAGTTTACCGGGACATTCCCCCGGGGAGCTGTTTTTT. Full variable domain (remainder filled in from reference TRBV19 and TRBJ2-2): DGGITQSPKYLFRKEGQNVTLSCEQNLNHDAMYWYRQDPGQGLRLIYYSQIVNDFQKGDIAEGYSVSREKKESFPLTVTSAQKNPTAFYLCASSLPGHSPGELFFGEGSRLTVL.

The chain uses TRBV6-6 and TRBJ2-2; no clear D gene. V was pared by 2 bases and J by 7 bases, with 11 bases between. The CDR3 spans 14 residues. In germline, CDR1 is MNHNY, CDR2 SVGAGI (reference sequence). CDR3: CASSYVNGIGELFF. In DNA form, the CDR3 reads TGTGCCAGCAGTTACGTCAATGGTATCGGGGAGCTGTTTTTT.

V and J are TRBV27 and TRBJ2-5; D is possibly TRBD1 (6 bases). V lost 4 bases and J lost 4, with 16 bases in between. The germline V gene encodes CDR1 MNHEY and CDR2 SMNVEV (reference sequence). This CDR3 has 15 residues. The DNA for the CDR3 is TGTGCCAGCAGTTCTCCGGGACAAATAGGAGAGACCCAGTACTTC. Translation gives CASSSPGQIGETQYF.

The chain is built from TRBV4-3 and TRBJ2-7; D may be TRBD2 (5 bases). From germline, CDR1 is LGHNA and CDR2 YSLEER. This CDR3 is built from 14 residues. Trimming stripped 0 bases from V and 4 bases from J, with 10 bases between. CDR3 in amino acids: CASSQDRGGYEQYF. The CDR3, as DNA: TGCGCCAGCAGCCAAGACCGGGGTGGGTACGAGCAGTACTTC.

This sequence joins TRBV30 and TRBJ2-7; D gene ambiguous. Per the germline V gene, CDR1 is GTSNPN and CDR2 is SVGIG (reference sequence). With 0 bases removed from V and 2 bases from J, the gap between germline ends came to 8 bases. CDR3 length equals 13 residues. The CDR3 DNA follows: TGTGCCTGGAGTGTAGCGTACCCCTACGAGCAGTACTTC. Translation: CAWSVAYPYEQYF. Using reference TRBV30 and TRBJ2-7 for the parts outside the CDR3, the full variable domain is SQTIHQWPATLVQPVGSPLSLECTVEGTSNPNLYWYRQAAGRGLQLLFYSVGIGQISSEVPQNLSASRPQDRQFILSSKKLLLSDSGFYLCAWSVAYPYEQYFGPGTRLTVT.

The chain uses TRBV4-1 and TRBJ2-7; 8 nucleotides line up with TRBD2. CDR1 and CDR2 from the germline V gene are MGHRA and YSYEKL. Trimming cost V 1 base and J 1 base; bases outside gene matches: 3. The CDR3 runs 15 residues. The CDR3 loop is CASSQAGGRSYEQYF. CDR3 bases: TGCGCCAGCAGCCAAGCGGGAGGGAGGTCCTACGAGCAGTACTTC.

The V gene is TRBV28, the J gene TRBJ1-1; D is undetermined. CDR1 and CDR2 (germline): MDHEN, SYDVKM. V lost 3 bases and J 0 bases, leaving 23 bases between the germline ends. The CDR3 totals 19 residues. The DNA of the CDR3 is TGTGCCAGCAGTTTGCGAGCTTGGGAGACATCCTCGTTGAACACTGAAGCTTTCTTT. Amino acid sequence: CASSLRAWETSSLNTEAFF.

CDR3 loop: CASSLGRFYNEQFF. The CDR3 nucleotides read TGTGCCAGCAGTTTGGGCAGGTTCTACAATGAGCAGTTCTTC. This rearrangement joins TRBV27 to TRBJ2-1, with no clear D. V lost 3 bases, J lost 3 bases, and 9 bases lay in between. This CDR3 is built from 14 residues. Germline CDR1 is MNHEY and CDR2 is SMNVEV (reference sequence).

J is TRBJ2-2 and V is TRBV19; 9 bases match TRBD2. Unmatched junction bases numbered 9, after V lost 4 bases and J lost 0 bases. The CDR3 sequence is 18 residues long. Germline V CDR1 and CDR2: LNHDA, SQIVND (reference sequence). CDR3 nucleotides: TGTGCCAGTAGTACACGGCTAGCGGGATACGCGAACACCGGGGAGCTGTTTTTT. Translated, it gives CASSTRLAGYANTGELFF. Looking up the rest from reference TRBV19 and TRBJ2-2 gives the full variable domain: DGGITQSPKYLFRKEGQNVTLSCEQNLNHDAMYWYRQDPGQGLRLIYYSQIVNDFQKGDIAEGYSVSREKKESFPLTVTSAQKNPTAFYLCASSTRLAGYANTGELFFGEGSRLTVL.

The chain uses TRBV28 and TRBJ2-5; TRBD2 agrees at 14 bases. Germline loops: CDR1 MDHEN, CDR2 SYDVKM. V lost 8 bases and J lost 5; bases outside the gene matches: 1. The CDR3 extends over 13 amino acids. The CDR3 DNA sequence: TGTGCCAGCCGACTAGCGGGAGGGGAGACCCAGTACTTC. Its protein product is CASRLAGGETQYF. The whole variable domain, filled in from reference TRBV28 and TRBJ2-5, reads DVKVTQSSRYLVKRTGEKVFLECVQDMDHENMFWYRQDPGLGLRLIYFSYDVKMKEKGDIPEGYSVSREKKERFSLILESASTNQTSMYLCASRLAGGETQYFGPGTRLLVL.

This clone was observed a single time. V usage is TRBV25-1 and J usage is TRBJ2-6; D not resolved. CDR1 is MGHDK, CDR2 SYGVNS, per germline. This CDR3 contains 15 residues. V was shortened by 3 bases and J by 2 bases, with 8 bases between the two germline ends. CDR3 nucleotide sequence: TGTGCCAGCAGTGACTGGGCGGCTGGGGCCAACGTCCTGACTTTC. Translating it yields CASSDWAAGANVLTF.

The chain has TRBV27 and TRBJ2-5; tentatively, D is TRBD2 (6 bases). Germline values: CDR1 MNHEY, CDR2 SMNVEV (reference sequence). The CDR3 spans 13 residues. V was clipped by 3 bases and J by 5 bases, with 10 bases between them. Here the CDR3 reads CASSFGGWETQYF. CDR3 in DNA: TGTGCCAGCAGTTTCGGGGGATGGGAGACCCAGTACTTC.

V usage is TRBV28 and J usage is TRBJ1-5; 7 nucleotides align to TRBD1. CDR1 MDHEN and CDR2 SYDVKM come from the germline V gene. V dropped 5 bases and J dropped 0; count of bases not matched to a gene: 13. The CDR3 extends over 18 amino acids. This CDR3 reads CASSGSTGTLNSNQPQHF. The CDR3 DNA follows: TGTGCCAGCAGTGGATCGACAGGGACCCTCAATAGCAATCAGCCCCAGCATTTT.

The rearrangement links TRBV5-6 to TRBJ2-7; D is tentatively TRBD1 or TRBD2 (5 bases each). The CDR3 loop spans 13 amino acids. Germline V lookup: CDR1 SGHDT, CDR2 YYEEEE. Deletions cut 0 bases from V and 6 bases from J, with 10 bases between. The CDR3 sequence: CASSLAYGAEQYF. DNA of the CDR3: TGTGCCAGCAGCTTGGCGTACGGGGCCGAGCAGTACTTC.

The chain recombines TRBV7-8 with TRBJ2-3; TRBD1 matches 7 bases. V was pared by 4 bases and J by 2 bases, with 3 bases of the junction left unmatched. The CDR3 has 14 amino acids. Germline CDR1 SGHVS, CDR2 FQNEAQ. CDR3 nucleotide sequence: TGTGCCAGCAGCTCGACAGGGCCCACAGATACGCAGTATTTT. Its protein product is CASSSTGPTDTQYF.

The table lists this clone with a few counts. This chain connects TRBV4-1 to TRBJ1-1, with D possibly TRBD1 on 6 matching bases. The V end was cut by 2 bases, the J end by 6 bases, with 13 bases between. CDR3 length equals 14 residues. Germline CDR1 reads MGHRA; CDR2 reads YSYEKL. The CDR3 loop is CASSQNRERAEAFF. As DNA, the CDR3 is TGCGCCAGCAGCCAAAACAGGGAGCGGGCTGAAGCTTTCTTT.

The V gene is TRBV11-2, the J gene TRBJ1-2; 9 positions match TRBD1. This CDR3 is built from 15 residues. Germline CDR1 reads SGHAT; CDR2 reads FQNNGV. V was pared by 5 bases and J by 8 bases, with 12 bases of the junction left unmatched. CDR3 sequence (DNA): TGTGCCAGCAGCCCCCTAGACAGGGGGAAGGGCGGCTACACCTTC. It encodes CASSPLDRGKGGYTF.

The chain couples TRBV2 to TRBJ2-4; 7 nucleotides align to TRBD2. Unmatched junction bases numbered 13, after V lost 6 bases and J lost 14 bases. The germline V gene encodes CDR1 SNHLY and CDR2 FYNNEI. CDR3 size: 13 residues. The CDR3 region is CASSTYTAGSKYF. The CDR3 nucleotides are TGTGCCAGCAGCACCTATACAGCGGGGTCCAAGTACTTC. Combining the CDR3 with reference TRBV2 and TRBJ2-4 gives the whole variable domain EPEVTQTPSHQVTQMGQEVILRCVPISNHLYFYWYRQILGQKVEFLVSFYNNEISEKSEIFDDQFSVERPDGSNFTLKIRSTKLEDSAMYFCASSTYTAGSKYFGAGTRLSVL.

The rearrangement uses TRBV27 and TRBJ2-2; TRBD1 matches at 9 bases. Germline CDR1 is MNHEY and CDR2 is SMNVEV (reference sequence). J was trimmed by 4 bases and V by 4 bases; bases with no gene match: 4. The CDR3 consists of 15 residues. As DNA, the CDR3 is TGTGCCAGCAGTTACAACAGGGGGCTCACCGGGGAGCTGTTTTTT. This translates into CASSYNRGLTGELFF.

The genes are TRBV29-1 and TRBJ2-5, with 10 bases identical to TRBD1. Trimming at V came to 7 bases and at J to 5 bases, leaving 10 bases not matched to a gene. This CDR3 comprises 14 residues. Looked up from germline, CDR1 is SQVTM and CDR2 is ANQGSEA. The CDR3 DNA reads as TGCAGCGCCATGACAGGGGGCAAGGATGAGACCCAGTACTTC. Translation gives CSAMTGGKDETQYF. The full variable domain, in which reference TRBV29-1 and TRBJ2-5 provide the parts outside the CDR3, is SAVISQKPSRDICQRGTSLTIQCQVDSQVTMMFWYRQQPGQSLTLIATANQGSEATYESGFVIDKFPISRPNLTFSTLTVSNMSPEDSSIYLCSAMTGGKDETQYFGPGTRLLVL.

This sequence joins TRBV7-2 and TRBJ2-3; D not certain. V was cut by 2 bases and J by 5 bases, with 8 bases left in between. Germline V CDR1 and CDR2: SGHTA, FQGNSA. The CDR3 extends over 13 amino acids. The CDR3 here is CASSLHQQDTQYF. The CDR3 nucleotides read TGTGCCAGCAGCTTACATCAACAAGATACGCAGTATTTT.

V and J are TRBV15 and TRBJ1-4; the match to TRBD1 covers 7 bases. CDR1 and CDR2 from the germline V gene are LNHNV and YYDKDF (reference sequence). Trimming took 3 bases from V and 6 from J; bases not matched to a gene: 7. The CDR3 totals 15 residues. The CDR3 loop reads CATSRKQGYDEKLFF. CDR3 in DNA: TGTGCCACCAGCAGGAAACAGGGGTACGATGAAAAACTGTTTTTT.

V usage is TRBV6-6 and J usage is TRBJ1-3; the D gene is possibly TRBD1 (5 bases). The CDR3 runs 16 residues. Germline lookup yields CDR1 MNHNY and CDR2 SVGAGI (reference sequence). The V gene lost 0 bases and the J gene lost 0 bases, with 9 bases spanning the gap. DNA for the CDR3: TGTGCCAGCAGTTACTCGGGGGATAGCTCTGGAAACACCATATATTTT. It yields the protein CASSYSGDSSGNTIYF.

The V and J genes are TRBV23-1 and TRBJ1-2; D remains unclear. TRBV23-1 counts as an open reading frame of uncertain function. This CDR3 contains 14 residues. The V gene lost 0 bases and the J gene lost 4 bases, with 9 bases spanning the gap. CDR3 nucleotide sequence: TGCGCCAGCAGTCAATCGAAGGGTTTCTATGGCTACACCTTC. This translates into CASSQSKGFYGYTF.

This clone was recorded once. The genes are TRBV5-4 and TRBJ2-5, with D uncertain. Germline CDR1 reads SGHNT; CDR2 reads YYREEE (reference sequence). V gave up 0 bases and J gave up 4 bases, with 7 bases separating them. The CDR3 spans 13 residues. CDR3 amino acids: CASSLGNLETQYF. As DNA, the CDR3 is TGTGCCAGCAGCTTGGGGAACCTAGAGACCCAGTACTTC.

This chain joins TRBV7-9 and TRBJ1-2; D uncertain. The V gene lost 5 bases and the J gene lost 7 bases, with 8 bases spanning the gap. Germline V CDR1 and CDR2: SEHNR, FQNEAQ (reference sequence). The CDR3 sequence is 11 residues long. CDR3 loop: CASSQTGGYTF. The CDR3 DNA follows: TGTGCCAGCAGCCAGACTGGTGGCTACACCTTC.

DNA for the CDR3: TGTGCCAGTAGTATTAAAAGGGCGGGTGCCTACGAGCAGTACTTC. This gives the protein CASSIKRAGAYEQYF. The chain joins TRBV19 to TRBJ2-7, with D perhaps matching TRBD2 (5 bases). Germline CDR1 reads LNHDA; CDR2 reads SQIVND (reference sequence). The CDR3 spans 15 residues. V gave up 3 bases and J gave up 2 bases, with 14 bases separating them.

A single count supports this clone. The CDR3 nucleotides are TGTGCCAGCAGTTTGGCGATAAGGACAGGGGGCAACGAGCAGTACTTC. It yields the protein CASSLAIRTGGNEQYF. The V and J genes are TRBV28 and TRBJ2-7, with 11 bases lining up with TRBD1. V was pared by 3 bases and J by 5 bases, with 9 bases of the junction left unmatched. There are 16 residues in the CDR3. Germline CDR1 is MDHEN and CDR2 is SYDVKM.

J is TRBJ2-7 and V is TRBV30; unclear D gene. V was pared by 4 bases and J by 9 bases, with 19 bases between. This CDR3 region has 13 residues. Germline V gene data show CDR1 as GTSNPN and CDR2 as SVGIG (reference sequence). Here the CDR3 reads CAWKSRLGPGQYF. DNA for the CDR3: TGTGCCTGGAAATCCCGGCTAGGGCCCGGGCAGTACTTC.